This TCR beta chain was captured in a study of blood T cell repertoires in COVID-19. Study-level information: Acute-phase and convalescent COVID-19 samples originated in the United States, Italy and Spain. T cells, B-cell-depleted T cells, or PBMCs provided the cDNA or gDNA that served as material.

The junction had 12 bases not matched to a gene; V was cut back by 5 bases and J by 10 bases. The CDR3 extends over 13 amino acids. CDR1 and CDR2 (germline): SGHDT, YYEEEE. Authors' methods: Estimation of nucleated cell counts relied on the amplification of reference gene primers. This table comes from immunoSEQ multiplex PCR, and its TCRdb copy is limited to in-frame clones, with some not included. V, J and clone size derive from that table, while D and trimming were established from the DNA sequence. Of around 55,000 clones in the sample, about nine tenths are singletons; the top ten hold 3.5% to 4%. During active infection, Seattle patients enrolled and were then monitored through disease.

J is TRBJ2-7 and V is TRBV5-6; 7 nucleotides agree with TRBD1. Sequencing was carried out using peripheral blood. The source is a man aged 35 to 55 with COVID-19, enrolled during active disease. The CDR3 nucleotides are TGTGCCAGCAGGCGAGACAGGGATGGGGTACAGTACTTC. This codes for CASRRDRDGVQYF. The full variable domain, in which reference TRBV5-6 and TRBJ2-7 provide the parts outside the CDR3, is DAGVTQSPTHLIKTRGQQVTLRCSPKSGHDTVSWYQQALGQGPQFIFQYYEEEERQRGNFPDRFSGHQFPNYSSELNVNALLLGDSALYLCASRRDRDGVQYFGPGTRLTVT.